This TCR beta chain was captured in a study of cytomegalovirus exposure and HLA in healthy donors. General study results and limits: Some public TCRs appeared in many individuals, while most sequences were rare.

This clone was picked up one time. The antigen is not known. The method was immunoSEQ multiplex PCR; TCRdb's version includes in-frame clones alone and lacks a portion of them. Of 200,000 to 250,000 clones listed, around four fifths are singletons. With 0 bases clipped from V and 6 bases from J, the junction kept 5 bases outside the gene matches. This CDR3 comprises 14 residues. Germline V gene sequence: CDR1 SGDLS, CDR2 YYNGEE. Material: PBMCs. This TCR derives from a woman aged 18-30 years in good health and CMV-seronegative. The V and J genes are TRBV9 and TRBJ2-7; 8 bases fit TRBD1. CDR3 residues: CASSVAQGAGEQYF. CDR3 in DNA: TGTGCCAGCAGCGTAGCTCAGGGGGCAGGCGAGCAGTACTTC.